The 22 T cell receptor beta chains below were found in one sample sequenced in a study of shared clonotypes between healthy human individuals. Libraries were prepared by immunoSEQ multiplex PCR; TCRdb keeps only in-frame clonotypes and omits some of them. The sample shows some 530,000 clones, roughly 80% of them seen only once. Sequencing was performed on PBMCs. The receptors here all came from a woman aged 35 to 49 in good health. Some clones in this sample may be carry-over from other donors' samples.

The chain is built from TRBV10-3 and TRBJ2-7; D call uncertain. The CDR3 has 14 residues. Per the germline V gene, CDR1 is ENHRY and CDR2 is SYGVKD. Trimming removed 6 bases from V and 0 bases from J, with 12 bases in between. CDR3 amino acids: CAIRSENLSYEQYF. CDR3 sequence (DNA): TGTGCCATCAGATCGGAAAACCTCTCCTACGAGCAGTACTTC.

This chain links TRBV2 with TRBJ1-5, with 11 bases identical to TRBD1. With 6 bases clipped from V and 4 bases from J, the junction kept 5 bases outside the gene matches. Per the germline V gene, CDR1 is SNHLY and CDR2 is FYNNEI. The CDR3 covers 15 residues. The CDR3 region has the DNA TGTGCCAGCAGCCCAAGGGACAGGGGGAATCAGCCCCAGCATTTT. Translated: CASSPRDRGNQPQHF.

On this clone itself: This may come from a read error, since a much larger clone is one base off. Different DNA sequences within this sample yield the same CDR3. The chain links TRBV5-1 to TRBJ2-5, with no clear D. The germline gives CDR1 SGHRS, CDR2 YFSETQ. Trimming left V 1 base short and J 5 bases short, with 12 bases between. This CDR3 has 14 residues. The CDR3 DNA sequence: TGCGCCAGCAGCTTGCTGGCAGAACAGGAGACCCAGTACTTC. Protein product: CASSLLAEQETQYF.

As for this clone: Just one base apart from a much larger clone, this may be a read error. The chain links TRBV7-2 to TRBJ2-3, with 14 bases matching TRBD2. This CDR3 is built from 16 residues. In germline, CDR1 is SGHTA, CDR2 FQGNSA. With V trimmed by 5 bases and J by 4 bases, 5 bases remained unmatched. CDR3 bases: TGTGCCAGCAGCACGGGACTAGCGGGAGTGGCAGATACGCAGTATTTT. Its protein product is CASSTGLAGVADTQYF.

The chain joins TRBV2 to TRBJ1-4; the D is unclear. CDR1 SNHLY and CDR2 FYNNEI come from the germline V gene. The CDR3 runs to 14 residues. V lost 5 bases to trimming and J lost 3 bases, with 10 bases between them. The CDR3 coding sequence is TGTGCCAGCAGTAAGGGAAACGCTAATGAAAAACTGTTTTTT. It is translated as CASSKGNANEKLFF.

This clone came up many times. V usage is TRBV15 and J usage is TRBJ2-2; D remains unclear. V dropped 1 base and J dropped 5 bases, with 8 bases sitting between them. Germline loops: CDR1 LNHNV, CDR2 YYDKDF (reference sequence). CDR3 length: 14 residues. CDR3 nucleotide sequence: TGTGCCACCAGCAGAGGTCGTTTTACCGGGGAGCTGTTTTTT. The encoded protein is CATSRGRFTGELFF.

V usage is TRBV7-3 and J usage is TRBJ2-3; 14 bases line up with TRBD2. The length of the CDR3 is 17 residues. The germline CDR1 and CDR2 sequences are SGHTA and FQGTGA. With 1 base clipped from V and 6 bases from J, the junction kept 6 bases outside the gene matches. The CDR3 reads CASSLNPGLAGADTQYF. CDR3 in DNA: TGTGCCAGCAGCTTAAACCCGGGACTAGCGGGAGCTGATACGCAGTATTTT.

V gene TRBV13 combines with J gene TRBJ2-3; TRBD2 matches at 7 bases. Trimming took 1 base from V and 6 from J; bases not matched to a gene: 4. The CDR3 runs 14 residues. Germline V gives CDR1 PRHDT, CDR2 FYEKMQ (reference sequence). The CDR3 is CASSLAGGADTQYF. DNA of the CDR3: TGTGCCAGCAGCTTAGCGGGGGGAGCGGATACGCAGTATTTT.

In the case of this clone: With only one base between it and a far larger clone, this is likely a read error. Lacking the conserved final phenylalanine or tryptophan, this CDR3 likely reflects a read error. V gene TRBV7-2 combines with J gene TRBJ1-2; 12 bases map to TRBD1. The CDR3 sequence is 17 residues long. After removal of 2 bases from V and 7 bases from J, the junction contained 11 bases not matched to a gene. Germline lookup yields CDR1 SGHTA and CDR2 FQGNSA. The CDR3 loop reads CASSLWGQGASTGGYTS. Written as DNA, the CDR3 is TGTGCCAGCAGCTTATGGGGACAGGGGGCGAGTACGGGTGGCTACACCTCC.

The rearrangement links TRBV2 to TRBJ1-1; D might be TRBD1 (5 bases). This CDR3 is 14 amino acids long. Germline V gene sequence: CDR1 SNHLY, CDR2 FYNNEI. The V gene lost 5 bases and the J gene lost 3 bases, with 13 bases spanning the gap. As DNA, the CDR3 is TGTGCCAGCAGTCCCTCCGGACACTACACTGAAGCTTTCTTT. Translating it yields CASSPSGHYTEAFF.

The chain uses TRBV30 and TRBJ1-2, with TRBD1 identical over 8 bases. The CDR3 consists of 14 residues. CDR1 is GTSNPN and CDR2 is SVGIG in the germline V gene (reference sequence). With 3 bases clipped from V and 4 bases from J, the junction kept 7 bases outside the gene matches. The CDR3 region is CAWRAGGSGYGYTF. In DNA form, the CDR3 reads TGTGCCTGGAGAGCAGGGGGCAGTGGCTATGGCTACACCTTC. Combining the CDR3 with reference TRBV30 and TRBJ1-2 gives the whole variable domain SQTIHQWPATLVQPVGSPLSLECTVEGTSNPNLYWYRQAAGRGLQLLFYSVGIGQISSEVPQNLSASRPQDRQFILSSKKLLLSDSGFYLCAWRAGGSGYGYTFGSGTRLTVV.

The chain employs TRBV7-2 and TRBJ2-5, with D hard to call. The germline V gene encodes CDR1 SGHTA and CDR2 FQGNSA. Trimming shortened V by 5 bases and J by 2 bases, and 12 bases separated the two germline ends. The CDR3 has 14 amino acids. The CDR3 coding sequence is TGTGCCAGCAGCCCCAATAGGGCGCAAGAGACCCAGTACTTC. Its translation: CASSPNRAQETQYF.

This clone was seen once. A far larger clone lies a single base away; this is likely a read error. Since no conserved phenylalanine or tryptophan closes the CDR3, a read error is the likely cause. The DNA of the CDR3 is TGTGCCAGCAGCTTGGAAGGGAACACTGAAGCTTTCTCT. As protein: CASSLEGNTEAFS. The chain employs TRBV5-7 and TRBJ1-1, with D hard to call. TRBV5-7 is known as an ORF, though its function is uncertain. V was cut by 0 bases and J by 1 base, with 4 bases left in between. This CDR3 is 13 amino acids long.

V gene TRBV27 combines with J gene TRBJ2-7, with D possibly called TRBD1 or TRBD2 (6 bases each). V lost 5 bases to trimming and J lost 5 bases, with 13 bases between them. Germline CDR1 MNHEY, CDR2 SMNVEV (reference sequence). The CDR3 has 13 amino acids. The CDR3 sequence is CASSPIGGHEQYF. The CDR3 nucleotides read TGTGCCAGCAGTCCAATCGGGGGCCACGAGCAGTACTTC.

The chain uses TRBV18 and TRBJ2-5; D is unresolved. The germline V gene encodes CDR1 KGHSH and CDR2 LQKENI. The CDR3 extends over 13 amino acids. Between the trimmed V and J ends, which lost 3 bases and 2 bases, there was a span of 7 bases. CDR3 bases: TGTGCCAGCTCACCCCGCTTGCAAGAGACCCAGTACTTC. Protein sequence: CASSPRLQETQYF.

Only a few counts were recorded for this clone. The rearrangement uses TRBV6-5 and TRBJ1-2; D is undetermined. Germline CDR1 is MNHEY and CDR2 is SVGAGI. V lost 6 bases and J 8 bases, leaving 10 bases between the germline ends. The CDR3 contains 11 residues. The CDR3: CASSKSRGYTF. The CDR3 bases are TGTGCCAGCAGCAAATCTAGAGGCTACACCTTC.

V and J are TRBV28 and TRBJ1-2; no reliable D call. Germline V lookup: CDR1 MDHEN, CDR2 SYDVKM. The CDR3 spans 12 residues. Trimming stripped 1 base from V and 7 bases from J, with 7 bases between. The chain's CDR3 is CASSLLLGGYTF. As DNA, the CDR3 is TGTGCCAGCAGTTTATTGTTGGGTGGCTACACCTTC.

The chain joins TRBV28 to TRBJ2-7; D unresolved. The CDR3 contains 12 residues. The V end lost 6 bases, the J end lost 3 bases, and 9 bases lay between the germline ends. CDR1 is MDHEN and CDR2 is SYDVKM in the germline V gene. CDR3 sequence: CASRVGRYEQYF. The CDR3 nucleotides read TGTGCCAGCAGAGTAGGACGCTACGAGCAGTACTTC.

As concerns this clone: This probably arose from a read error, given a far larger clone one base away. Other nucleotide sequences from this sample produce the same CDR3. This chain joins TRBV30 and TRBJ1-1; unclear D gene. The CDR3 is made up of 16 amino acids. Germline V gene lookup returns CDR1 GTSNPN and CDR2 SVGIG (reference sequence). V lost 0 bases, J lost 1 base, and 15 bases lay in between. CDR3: CAWSVPSPSGNTEAFF. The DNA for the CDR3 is TGTGCCTGGAGTGTACCATCCCCTTCGGGGAACACTGAAGCTTTCTTT.

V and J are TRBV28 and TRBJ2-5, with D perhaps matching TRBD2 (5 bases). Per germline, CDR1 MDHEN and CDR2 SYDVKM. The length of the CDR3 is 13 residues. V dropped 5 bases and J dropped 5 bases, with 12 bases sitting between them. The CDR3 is CASSPSRRETQYF. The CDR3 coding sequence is TGTGCCAGCAGTCCTTCAAGGAGGGAGACCCAGTACTTC.

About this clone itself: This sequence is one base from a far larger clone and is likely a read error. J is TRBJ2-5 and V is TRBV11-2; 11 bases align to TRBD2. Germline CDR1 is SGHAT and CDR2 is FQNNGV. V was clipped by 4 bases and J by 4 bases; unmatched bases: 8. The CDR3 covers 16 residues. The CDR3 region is CASSSRLAGQVETQYF. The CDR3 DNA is TGTGCCAGCAGCTCGAGACTAGCGGGACAGGTAGAGACCCAGTACTTC.

CDR3: CASSLVPSYGYTF. CDR3 coding DNA: TGTGCCAGCAGCTTGGTTCCTAGCTATGGCTACACCTTC. The chain recombines TRBV5-8 with TRBJ1-2; no definite D call. CDR1 is SGHTS, CDR2 YDEGEE, per germline. Trimming removed 0 bases from V and 4 bases from J, with 7 bases in between. This CDR3 contains 13 residues.